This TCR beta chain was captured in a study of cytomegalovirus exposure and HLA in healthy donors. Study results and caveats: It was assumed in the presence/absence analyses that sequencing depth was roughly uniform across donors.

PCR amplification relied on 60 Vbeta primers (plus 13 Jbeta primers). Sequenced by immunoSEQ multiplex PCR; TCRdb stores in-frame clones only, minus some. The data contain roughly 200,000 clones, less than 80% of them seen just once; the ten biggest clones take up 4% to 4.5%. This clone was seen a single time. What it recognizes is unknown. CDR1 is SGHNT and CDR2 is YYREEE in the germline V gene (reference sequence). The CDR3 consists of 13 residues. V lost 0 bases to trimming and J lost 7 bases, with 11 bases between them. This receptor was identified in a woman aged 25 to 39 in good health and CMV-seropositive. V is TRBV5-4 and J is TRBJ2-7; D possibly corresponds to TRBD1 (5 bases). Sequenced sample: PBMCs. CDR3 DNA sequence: TGTGCCAGCAGCTTGGCGGCAGGGAAGGAGCAGTACTTC. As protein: CASSLAAGKEQYF.